This is a list of T cell receptor beta chains from one sample in a study of response to subunit inactivated influenza vaccine. TCRdb itself ran the RT-PCR reads through MiXCR, one entry per CDR3 protein. The sample carries about 240,000 distinct CDR3 sequences, about 12% recorded once. The material sequenced was non-naive T cells sorted from PBMCs, taken around two weeks before vaccination. The receptors were sampled from a man aged 50-59 years who received an inactivated influenza vaccine. CDR3s leave out the opening cysteine and the closing phenylalanine or tryptophan.

>TRBJ2-1|TRBV3-1
ASSTSGIRPNEQF
>TRBJ1-1|TRBV12-3/TRBV12-4
ASSSSTNTEAF
>TRBJ2-3|TRBV4-2
ASSQAMTSGSDTQY
>TRBJ2-6|TRBV27
ASSIQGVAGANVLT
>TRBJ1-1|TRBV27
ASSLSRGTEAF
>TRBJ1-2|TRBV30
AWSENYGYT
>TRBJ1-1|TRBV5-1
ASSFRASGDTEAF
>TRBJ2-1|TRBV28
ASSELAGGQPELGNEQF
>TRBJ2-5|TRBV21-1
ASSRDLDRGRETQY
>TRBJ2-1|TRBV12-3/TRBV12-4
ASTKDSGLAGGPEQF
>TRBJ1-2|TRBV7-2
ASSFPEDYGYT
>TRBJ1-3|TRBV4-1
ASSQEPSSGNTIY
>TRBJ2-1|TRBV7-2
ASSSRPVPRYNEQF
>TRBJ1-2|TRBV3-1
ASSQDKGGRRGYT
>TRBJ2-1|TRBV20-1
SASDKRYDEQF
>TRBJ1-5|TRBV4-3
ASSQDAMGDQPQH
>TRBJ1-1|TRBV5-6
ASSLIVGTGGYNTEAF
>TRBJ1-4|TRBV4-2
ASSQGSYTTNEKLF
>TRBJ2-5|TRBV2
ASTGLGGETQY
>TRBJ2-3|TRBV7-3
ASSPPGERGTDTQY
>TRBJ2-1|TRBV11-1
ASSSNRRGLSSYNEQF
>TRBJ2-2|TRBV4-1
ASSRLLDTGELF
>TRBJ2-3|TRBV10-3
AISDPAADTQY
>TRBJ2-2|TRBV20-1
SARDHNGELF
>TRBJ1-2|TRBV12-3/TRBV12-4
ASSFRIYGYT
>TRBJ2-2|TRBV20-1
SAREGGAGGELF
>TRBJ2-7|TRBV6-1
ASSKGKSYEQY
>TRBJ1-2|TRBV12-3/TRBV12-4
ASRITGGGYT
>TRBJ1-5|TRBV3-1
ASSQRLGGHQH
>TRBJ2-1|TRBV27
ASSLSLFVGSEQF
>TRBJ1-2|TRBV5-1
ASSFSERYGYT
>TRBJ1-6|TRBV18
ASSSRGEDSPLH
>TRBJ1-1|TRBV27
ASRRTGDMNTEAF